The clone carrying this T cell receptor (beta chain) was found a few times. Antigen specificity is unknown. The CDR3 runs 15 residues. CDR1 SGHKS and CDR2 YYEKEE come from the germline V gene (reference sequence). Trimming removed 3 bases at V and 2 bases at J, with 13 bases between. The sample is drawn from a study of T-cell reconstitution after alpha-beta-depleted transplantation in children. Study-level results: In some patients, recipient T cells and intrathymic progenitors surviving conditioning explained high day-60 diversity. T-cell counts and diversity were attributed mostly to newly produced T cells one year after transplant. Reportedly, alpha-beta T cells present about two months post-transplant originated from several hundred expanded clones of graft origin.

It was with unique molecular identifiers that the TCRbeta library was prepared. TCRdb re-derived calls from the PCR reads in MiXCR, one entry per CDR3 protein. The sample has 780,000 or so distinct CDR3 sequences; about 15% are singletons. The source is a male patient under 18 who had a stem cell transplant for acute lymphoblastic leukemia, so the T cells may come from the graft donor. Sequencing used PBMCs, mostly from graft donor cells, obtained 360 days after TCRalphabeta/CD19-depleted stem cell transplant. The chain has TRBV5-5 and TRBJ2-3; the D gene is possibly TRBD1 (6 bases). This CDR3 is CASSSREGHTDTQYF. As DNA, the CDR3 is TGTGCCAGCAGCTCTCGTGAGGGACACACAGATACGCAGTATTTT.